This paragraph reports one T cell receptor (beta chain). These data are taken from a study of T cells expressing NK-cell markers. Study background: Sorted CD3+CD56-NKG2C+, CD3+CD56+NKG2C- and CD3+CD56+NKG2C+ T cells were the source of the TCR beta repertoires.

From the 5' RACE reads, TCRdb lists one entry per CDR3 protein and no DNA. The sample data list 550,000 to 600,000 distinct CDR3 sequences. The CDR3 is made up of 17 amino acids. Germline loops: CDR1 MNHEY, CDR2 SVGAGI. The chain couples TRBV6-5 to TRBJ1-6; without DNA, the TCRdb call of TRBD1 cannot be checked. The clonotype was recovered from a man between 18 and 29 years old in good health. The sequenced sample was blood T cells: a sorted CD56 or NKG2C T cell subset, CD4+ or CD8+ T cells, or bulk PBMC T cells (not recorded which). The CDR3 here is CASSTGQGSSYNSPLHF.